This T cell receptor beta chain was observed in a study of blood T cell repertoires in COVID-19 (dated by TCRdb to the early 2020s). About the investigation overall: Samples covering the acute and convalescent phases of COVID-19 were provided by collaborators in the United States, Italy and Spain. Where HLA class I and class II types were available, the types were taken from metadata supplied by the sample provider, not from assay-based typing. The repertoires were made available in a free public database intended to serve as a resource for research on the immune response to SARS-CoV-2. Deeply sampled blood TCRbeta repertoires from subjects exposed to, actively infected with, or recovered from COVID-19 were included in the dataset. The sample metadata nearly always contained a de-identified subject ID, COVID-19 status, age in years and sex. The prospective study material was composed of cDNA or gDNA derived from T cells, B-cell-depleted T cells, or PBMCs. Samples came from the ongoing ImmuneRACE study (first 160 participants) plus 1,254 subjects from 6 global collaborators.

TCRbeta CDR3 regions were amplified from genomic DNA by means of the immunoSEQ Assay, a bias-controlled multiplex PCR. The study's processing was this. Within the assay, amplification of reference gene primers was used to estimate how many nucleated cells each sample contained. Sequence reads were collapsed and filtered to measure the absolute abundance of every unique TCRbeta CDR3 rearrangement. For each sample, productive Simpson clonality was calculated as the square root of Simpson's diversity index across productive rearrangements. TCRdb carries this immuneACCESS record with in-frame sequences only. Its versions omit some clonotypes, under half of them owing to an unresolved V gene in the studies checked, with the rest unexplained. Clone size and the V and J calls come from that table; the DNA yielded D and trimming. The sample yields 100,000 to 150,000 clones; approximately 90% were counted once. In total, the top ten clones hold about 1.6% of the sample.

The germline V gene encodes CDR1 SEHNR and CDR2 FQNEAQ (reference sequence). The CDR3 starts with the cysteine, ends with the phenylalanine, and has 14 residues. Here the CDR3 DNA is all that survives: 42 bases in frame from base 1. V and J are truncated by 10 bases and 0 bases respectively, leaving an intervening sequence of 14 bases. On this clone itself: The specificity of this receptor is unknown. There are no base qualities to consult, and no much larger clone falls within one base.

Broader findings and caveats from the paper: Clinical and demographic metadata were provided uncurated, with the amount varying by source and participant.

Whole blood was collected in K2EDTA tubes by collaborating institutions according to the institutions' own protocols. For TCRbeta analysis, collaborators shipped samples in one of three forms: frozen whole blood, isolated PBMCs, or DNA extracted from either of those sample types. The rearrangement combines TRBV7-9 with TRBJ2-3; TRBD2 is possibly the D segment (5 matching bases). This receptor was identified in a human donor in a cohort sampled during active COVID-19. The sample was peripheral blood. The CDR3 is CATTREGSTDTQYF. The DNA sequence is as follows: TGTGCCACAACGCGTGAGGGTAGCACAGATACGCAGTATTTT.